These T cell receptor beta chains were read from a single sample in a study of T cells after yellow fever vaccination. TCRdb re-derived calls from the 5' RACE reads in MiXCR, one entry per CDR3 protein. The sample records about 320,000 distinct CDR3 sequences, 6.5% to 8.5% being singletons. The specimen was PBMCs, collected about 49 days after the first yellow fever vaccination. The receptors stem from a man between 18 and 29 years old who received the YFV17D yellow fever vaccine. CDR3s include the opening cysteine and the closing phenylalanine or tryptophan. A D gene is named only where the DNA matches it firmly. A row's size may be missing; if present it is once, few, many or a size class.

CDR3,DNA,size,D,V,J
CASSLVTVGNSPLHF,TGCGCCAGCAGCTTGGTGACAGTCGGAAATTCACCCCTCCACTTT,many,NA,TRBV5-1,TRBJ1-6
CASRGGESEQFF,TGTGCCAGCAGGGGAGGGGAGAGTGAGCAGTTCTTC,NA,TRBD2,TRBV12-3/TRBV12-4,TRBJ2-1
CASSQPGKGNEQFF,TGCGCCAGCAGCCAACCAGGGAAGGGTAATGAGCAGTTCTTC,NA,NA,TRBV4-1,TRBJ2-1
CASTRAYPTGELFF,TGTGCCAGCACAAGGGCCTATCCCACCGGGGAGCTGTTTTTT,NA,NA,TRBV7-8,TRBJ2-2
CASSPPGLATGELFF,TGTGCCAGCTCACCGCCTGGACTAGCGACCGGGGAGCTGTTTTTT,NA,TRBD2,TRBV18,TRBJ2-2
CASSRGERPDTEAFF,TGCGCCAGCAGCCGGGGGGAGCGGCCGGACACTGAAGCTTTCTTT,NA,NA,TRBV4-1,TRBJ1-1
CASSGYDTINQPQHF,TGTGCCAGCAGTGGCTATGACACGATAAATCAGCCCCAGCATTTT,NA,NA,TRBV27,TRBJ1-5
CASSLDREGYGYTF,TGCGCCAGCAGCTTGGACAGGGAGGGCTATGGCTACACCTTC,NA,NA,TRBV5-1,TRBJ1-2
CASSQDGNSYNEQFF,TGCGCCAGCAGCCAAGATGGGAACAGCTACAATGAGCAGTTCTTC,NA,NA,TRBV4-3,TRBJ2-1
CASSWDDHTQYF,TGTGCCAGCAGCTGGGACGACCATACGCAGTATTTT,few,NA,TRBV7-2,TRBJ2-3
CASSFPRLTGNTIYF,TGTGCCAGCAGCTTTCCACGTCTAACTGGAAACACCATATATTTT,few,NA,TRBV7-2,TRBJ1-3
CASSWTSGVGETQYF,TGTGCCAGCAGCTGGACTAGCGGGGTGGGGGAGACCCAGTACTTC,many,TRBD2,TRBV7-2,TRBJ2-5
CASSQWGNQPQHF,TGCGCCAGCAGCCAATGGGGGAATCAGCCCCAGCATTTT,few,NA,TRBV4-3,TRBJ1-5
CASSQDLVGMVGRTEAFF,TGTGCCAGCAGCCAAGATCTGGTTGGTATGGTGGGGAGAACTGAAGCTTTCTTT,few,NA,TRBV4-2,TRBJ1-1
CASSQEGPGATNTGELFF,TGCGCCAGCAGCCAAGAGGGCCCCGGGGCAACCAACACCGGGGAGCTGTTTTTT,NA,NA,TRBV4-3,TRBJ2-2
CASSLEGTASYGYTF,TGCGCCAGCAGCTTGGAAGGGACGGCATCCTATGGCTACACCTTC,NA,NA,TRBV5-1,TRBJ1-2
CASSQGARSYNEQFF,TGCGCCAGCAGCCAAGGGGCTCGTTCCTACAATGAGCAGTTCTTC,NA,NA,TRBV4-3,TRBJ2-1
CASSILAGGLYEQFF,TGTGCCAGCAGCATACTAGCGGGGGGGCTTTATGAGCAGTTCTTC,NA,TRBD2,TRBV6-1,TRBJ2-1
CASASDRHNEKLFF,TGTGCCAGCGCGTCAGACAGGCACAATGAAAAACTGTTTTTT,NA,NA,TRBV7-9,TRBJ1-4
CASSPGGIAVLGGTQYF,TGTGCCAGTAGTCCCGGGGGGATAGCGGTTCTGGGGGGGACCCAGTACTTC,few,TRBD2,TRBV19,TRBJ2-5
CSVGGGVGANVLTF,TGCAGCGTCGGAGGGGGAGTAGGGGCCAACGTCCTGACTTTC,few,NA,TRBV29-1,TRBJ2-6
CAIMASGATSTDTQYF,TGTGCCATCATGGCTAGCGGAGCGACTAGCACAGATACGCAGTATTTT,NA,TRBD2,TRBV10-3,TRBJ2-3
CASSFGPGATEAFF,NA,many,NA,TRBV11-2,TRBJ1-1
CSASTGNTEAFF,TGCAGTGCTAGTACCGGTAACACTGAAGCTTTCTTT,many,NA,TRBV20-1,TRBJ1-1
CASSEQGAGNSPLHF,TGTGCCAGCAGTGAACAGGGGGCCGGTAATTCACCCCTCCACTTT,few,TRBD1,TRBV6-1,TRBJ1-6
CASSPGTSGGRGRSGANVLTF,TGTGCCAGCAGTCCCGGGACTAGCGGGGGGCGGGGTCGCTCTGGGGCCAACGTCCTGACTTTC,few,TRBD2,TRBV6-2/TRBV6-3,TRBJ2-6
CAISAGQGPNEQFF,TGTGCCATCAGTGCAGGACAGGGCCCAAATGAGCAGTTCTTC,few,TRBD1,TRBV10-3,TRBJ2-1
CASSLSTASSTDTQCF,TGTGCCAGCAGCTTATCCACAGCATCTAGCACAGATACGCAGTGTTTT,NA,NA,TRBV11-2,TRBJ2-3
CASSPGGEREQFF,TGTGCCAGCAGCCCCGGAGGGGAGCGTGAGCAGTTCTTC,few,NA,TRBV7-3,TRBJ2-1
CASSYSVAYGYTF,TGTGCCAGCAGTTACTCGGTGGCCTATGGCTACACCTTC,NA,NA,TRBV6-2/TRBV6-3,TRBJ1-2
CSARGLAGGVSNTGELFF,TGCAGTGCTCGGGGACTAGCGGGGGGGGTCTCGAACACCGGGGAGCTGTTTTTT,few,TRBD2,TRBV20-1,TRBJ2-2
CASSQEGTGVYEQYF,TGTGCCAGCAGCCAAGAGGGGACAGGGGTCTACGAGCAGTACTTC,NA,TRBD1,TRBV3-1,TRBJ2-7
CASSLVGGDVDTQYF,TGTGCCAGCAGCTTAGTGGGGGGGGATGTAGATACGCAGTATTTT,few,TRBD2,TRBV7-2,TRBJ2-3
CASSDRGGTQYF,TGTGCCAGCAGTGACCGGGGTGGGACCCAGTACTTC,few,NA,TRBV2,TRBJ2-5
CASSRLAGFSYEQYF,TGTGCCAGCTCGAGACTAGCGGGATTCTCCTACGAGCAGTACTTC,many,TRBD2,TRBV18,TRBJ2-7